Listed below are T cell receptor beta chains from one sample, sequenced in a study of a mutant IDH1 vaccine in newly diagnosed glioma. Antigens of these TCRs are unknown. The repertoire was sequenced with immunoSEQ multiplex PCR; TCRdb's copy has only in-frame clones and lacks some. The sample lists 45,000 to 55,000 clones; approximately 84% were seen once. This specimen consisted of PBMCs, obtained from a glioma patient whose treatment included an IDH1 peptide vaccine. These receptors all stem from a woman between 25 and 40 years old with glioma. Some clones in this sample may be carry-over from other donors' samples. Both conserved end residues are part of each CDR3. Fields, in order: J gene, clone size, V gene, D gene, CDR3 DNA, CDR3 protein. D genes are given only for firm matches. Not every row has a clone size; where given, it reads once, few, many or a size class.

j_gene: TRBJ1-1
abundance: NA
v_gene: TRBV23-1
d_gene: NA
CDR3nt: TGCGCCAGCAGTCAATCGATGAGGGCAGGGACGGCTTTCTTT
CDR3aa: CASSQSMRAGTAFF

j_gene: TRBJ1-5
abundance: NA
v_gene: TRBV2
d_gene: NA
CDR3nt: TGTGCCAGCAGCGCAGGAACGAGGCCCCAGCATTTT
CDR3aa: CASSAGTRPQHF

j_gene: TRBJ2-3
abundance: NA
v_gene: TRBV19
d_gene: TRBD1
CDR3nt: TGTGCCAGTTCCTCACAGGGGGCGAAAAAAGGAACGCAGTATTTT
CDR3aa: CASSSQGAKKGTQYF

j_gene: TRBJ2-7
abundance: NA
v_gene: TRBV4-1
d_gene: NA
CDR3nt: TGCGCCAGCAGCCAAGAGTTCAACTACGAGCAGTACTTC
CDR3aa: CASSQEFNYEQYF

j_gene: TRBJ2-1
abundance: NA
v_gene: TRBV6-6
d_gene: NA
CDR3nt: TGTGCCAGCAGTTCCCTTCGGCCTTCCTACAATGAGCAGTTCTTC
CDR3aa: CASSSLRPSYNEQFF

j_gene: TRBJ1-2
abundance: NA
v_gene: TRBV10-3
d_gene: TRBD1
CDR3nt: TGTGCCATCAGGGGGGACAGGGACTATGGCTACACCTTC
CDR3aa: CAIRGDRDYGYTF

j_gene: TRBJ1-2
abundance: NA
v_gene: TRBV2
d_gene: NA
CDR3nt: TGTGCCAGCAACGGGGGTTTAGGGGATGGCTACACCTTC
CDR3aa: CASNGGLGDGYTF

j_gene: TRBJ2-2
abundance: NA
v_gene: TRBV10-3
d_gene: NA
CDR3nt: TGTGCCATCAGAAAGGGGACGGAGCGGAATGGCGGGGAGCTGTTTTTT
CDR3aa: CAIRKGTERNGGELFF

j_gene: TRBJ1-4
abundance: NA
v_gene: TRBV18
d_gene: TRBD1
CDR3nt: TGTGCCAGCTCCGGACAGGGTTCAACTAATGAAAAACTGTTTTTT
CDR3aa: CASSGQGSTNEKLFF

j_gene: TRBJ1-1
abundance: once
v_gene: TRBV5-1
d_gene: NA
CDR3nt: TGCGCCAGCAGCTTGGGGGGACGATTCGGGACTGAAGCTTTCTTT
CDR3aa: CASSLGGRFGTEAFF

j_gene: TRBJ1-1
abundance: NA
v_gene: TRBV6-1
d_gene: NA
CDR3nt: TGTGCCAGCAGTGAAACGGCAGGATGGACTGAAGCTTTCTTT
CDR3aa: CASSETAGWTEAFF

j_gene: TRBJ1-5
abundance: few
v_gene: TRBV5-6
d_gene: TRBD1
CDR3nt: TGTGCCAGCAGCTTGGCCGGGACAGGGCGTCAGCCCCAGCATTTT
CDR3aa: CASSLAGTGRQPQHF

j_gene: TRBJ1-2
abundance: NA
v_gene: TRBV19
d_gene: TRBD1
CDR3nt: TGTGCCAGTAGTGCACAGACAGGGGGCGGAATCTATGGCTACACCTTC
CDR3aa: CASSAQTGGGIYGYTF

j_gene: TRBJ1-1
abundance: NA
v_gene: TRBV10-3
d_gene: TRBD1
CDR3nt: TGTGCCATCAGTGGGGGGGGACAGGGTACAAGTCGGACTGAAGCTTTCTTT
CDR3aa: CAISGGGQGTSRTEAFF

j_gene: TRBJ1-1
abundance: NA
v_gene: TRBV11-2
d_gene: NA
CDR3nt: TGTGCCAGCAGCTCAGAGGGAAAGAACACTGAAGCTTTCTTT
CDR3aa: CASSSEGKNTEAFF

j_gene: TRBJ2-2
abundance: few
v_gene: TRBV4-1
d_gene: TRBD1
CDR3nt: TGCGCCAGCGGCGGTGGGACAGGTCGCACCGGGGAGCTGTTTTTT
CDR3aa: CASGGGTGRTGELFF

j_gene: TRBJ1-2
abundance: NA
v_gene: TRBV28
d_gene: TRBD1
CDR3nt: TGTGCCAGCAGTTTATTCGTCGGAGGGGGCAGCTATGGCTACACCTTC
CDR3aa: CASSLFVGGGSYGYTF

j_gene: TRBJ2-7
abundance: NA
v_gene: TRBV11-1
d_gene: NA
CDR3nt: TGTGCCAGCAGCTTAGAACTTGGCGAGCAGTACTTC
CDR3aa: CASSLELGEQYF

j_gene: TRBJ2-1
abundance: NA
v_gene: TRBV5-1
d_gene: TRBD2
CDR3nt: TGCGCCAGCAGAGCCGGGACTAGTACTAATGAGCAGTTCTTC
CDR3aa: CASRAGTSTNEQFF

j_gene: TRBJ2-7
abundance: NA
v_gene: TRBV11-2
d_gene: NA
CDR3nt: TGTGCCAGCAGCTGGGGCCAGGGATCGAGCTCCTACGAGCAGTACTTC
CDR3aa: CASSWGQGSSSYEQYF

j_gene: TRBJ2-1
abundance: NA
v_gene: TRBV27
d_gene: NA
CDR3nt: TGTGCCACCCTGGACAGCCGCTCCTACAATGAGCAGTTCTTC
CDR3aa: CATLDSRSYNEQFF

j_gene: TRBJ2-6
abundance: NA
v_gene: TRBV7-9
d_gene: NA
CDR3nt: TGTGCCAGCAGCTGGTTGGGAAAGAGCGGGGCCAACGTCCTGACTTTC
CDR3aa: CASSWLGKSGANVLTF

j_gene: TRBJ1-2
abundance: NA
v_gene: TRBV5-1
d_gene: NA
CDR3nt: TGCGCCAGCAGCCCCCGCTGGGACTATGGCTACACCTTC
CDR3aa: CASSPRWDYGYTF